This passage covers 16 T cell receptor beta chains from one sample sequenced in a study of blood T cell dynamics during melanoma immunotherapy. TCRdb keeps only in-frame clones here, not all; method: immunoSEQ multiplex PCR. The sample yields 13,000 to 15,000 clones, around 86% seen once. Time point: week 3, after first cycle of checkpoint inhibitor. The specimen comprised blood, sampled from a patient treated with checkpoint blockade. These receptors came from a human donor with melanoma.

V and J are TRBV7-9 and TRBJ1-4, with D maybe TRBD1 (5 bases). The CDR3 contains 14 residues. With 5 bases removed from V and 8 bases from J, the gap between germline ends came to 15 bases. The germline CDR1 and CDR2 sequences are SEHNR and FQNEAQ (reference sequence). The CDR3 nucleotides are TGTGCCAGCAGCGCCAACACAGGACGGGAAAAACTGTTTTTT. It specifies CASSANTGREKLFF.

The gene calls are TRBV6-5 and TRBJ2-7, with 9 bases matching TRBD1. The CDR3 covers 14 residues. Germline V gene sequence: CDR1 MNHEY, CDR2 SVGAGI. V was clipped by 5 bases and J by 5 bases; unmatched bases: 7. DNA of the CDR3: TGTGCCAGCAGTAGGACAGGGGAGAGCGACGAGCAGTACTTC. It translates to CASSRTGESDEQYF.

The chain employs TRBV4-3 and TRBJ2-5; no definite D call. Near its end, the DNA agrees better with TRBJ2-7, so the J call may be wrong. From germline, CDR1 is LGHNA and CDR2 YSLEER. The CDR3 is made up of 12 amino acids. CDR3 protein: CASSQEFDEQYF. The CDR3 DNA follows: TGCGCCAGCAGCCAAGAATTTGACGAGCAGTACTTC.

This chain uses TRBV11-2 with TRBJ1-2, with D uncertain. CDR3 length: 16 amino acids. The germline V and J ends were trimmed by 2 bases and 4 bases, with 17 bases remaining between them. CDR1 SGHAT and CDR2 FQNNGV come from the germline V gene. Here the CDR3 reads CASSLRVAVRSYGYTF. CDR3 sequence (DNA): TGTGCCAGCAGCTTAAGGGTGGCGGTTCGTAGCTATGGCTACACCTTC.

The chain combines TRBV5-4 with TRBJ2-1; TRBD1 matches 9 bases. Trimming took 5 bases from V and 7 from J; bases not matched to a gene: 4. The germline V gene has CDR1 SGHNT and CDR2 YYREEE (reference sequence). The CDR3 sequence is 13 residues long. CDR3 sequence reads: CASSGDRANEQFF. The CDR3 region has the DNA TGTGCCAGCAGTGGGGACAGGGCAAATGAGCAGTTCTTC.

V and J are TRBV29-1 and TRBJ2-3, with D possibly being TRBD1 (6 bases). This CDR3 has 15 amino acids. The V end lost 7 bases, the J end lost 2 bases, and 19 bases lay between the germline ends. CDR1 and CDR2 from the germline V gene are SQVTM and ANQGSEA. The CDR3 DNA reads as TGCAGCGCCCCAGTGGCAGGGGCCCCCACAGATACGCAGTATTTT. Its protein is CSAPVAGAPTDTQYF.

This chain connects TRBV5-6 to TRBJ2-1; no firm D call. This CDR3 region has 13 residues. Trimming cost V 2 bases and J 3 bases, with 6 bases left between them. Germline CDR1 and CDR2: SGHDT and YYEEEE. The CDR3 sequence is CASSFTYYNEQFF. CDR3 coding DNA: TGTGCCAGCAGCTTTACGTACTACAATGAGCAGTTCTTC.

V and J are TRBV6-4 and TRBJ2-1, with 9 bases that match TRBD2. This CDR3 spans 15 amino acids. The V segment lost 0 bases and the J segment 8 bases; nucleotides outside the gene matches: 5. From germline, CDR1 is MRHNA and CDR2 SNTAGT. CDR3 loop: CASSDSPGTSHEQFF. Here the CDR3 DNA reads TGTGCCAGCAGTGACTCGCCGGGGACTAGCCATGAGCAGTTCTTC.

The J gene is TRBJ2-3, the V gene TRBV4-2; D remains ambiguous. Germline CDR1 LGHNA, CDR2 YNFKEQ. CDR3 size: 13 residues. The germline V and J ends were trimmed by 0 bases and 8 bases, with 9 bases remaining between them. The CDR3 DNA is TGTGCCAGCAGCCAAGAGACGGTTGGTACGCAGTATTTT. The encoded protein is CASSQETVGTQYF.

The gene calls are TRBV11-3 and TRBJ2-7; 9 nucleotides align to TRBD1. V lost 0 bases, J lost 1 base, and 4 bases stayed unmatched. CDR1 is SGHNT and CDR2 is YENEEA in the germline V gene. This CDR3 has 16 residues. The CDR3 nucleotides are TGTGCCAGCAGCTTAGAGAAGACAGGGGGTTCCTACGAGCAGTACTTC. It encodes CASSLEKTGGSYEQYF.

The chain carries TRBV4-3 and TRBJ1-5; D call uncertain. The CDR3 runs 15 residues. V gave up 0 bases and J gave up 7 bases, with 13 bases separating them. CDR1 and CDR2 (germline): LGHNA, YSLEER. The CDR3 is CASSQELKPAQPQHF. The CDR3 DNA follows: TGCGCCAGCAGCCAAGAACTCAAACCGGCCCAGCCCCAGCATTTT.

The chain uses TRBV20-1 and TRBJ2-1; weak D call: TRBD1 (5 bases). This CDR3 is built from 11 residues. Trimming stripped 5 bases from V and 6 bases from J, with 8 bases between. Germline values: CDR1 DFQATT, CDR2 SNEGSKA (reference sequence). Here the CDR3 reads CSAHRSNEQFF. CDR3 DNA: TGCAGTGCTCACAGGTCCAATGAGCAGTTCTTC.

This clone has only a few counts. This chain uses TRBV6-4 with TRBJ1-5; tentatively, D is TRBD1 (6 bases). CDR3 length: 14 residues. Germline CDR1 reads MRHNA; CDR2 reads SNTAGT. The ends were cut back, 5 bases at V and 0 bases at J, with 8 bases in the middle. In DNA, the CDR3 is TGTGCCAGCAGTCCAGGGGATAGCAATCAGCCCCAGCATTTT. Translation gives CASSPGDSNQPQHF.

J is TRBJ1-4 and V is TRBV18, with TRBD1 identical over 7 bases. This CDR3 has 15 residues. CDR1 is KGHSH and CDR2 is LQKENI in the germline V gene. V was pared by 6 bases and J by 6 bases, with 10 bases of the junction left unmatched. CDR3 DNA sequence: TGTGCCAGCTCGGCAACGGCGGGACAGTATGAAAAACTGTTTTTT. It translates to CASSATAGQYEKLFF.

V and J are TRBV4-1 and TRBJ2-2, with unresolved D. Per the germline V gene, CDR1 is MGHRA and CDR2 is YSYEKL. V gave up 1 base and J gave up 6 bases, with 9 bases separating them. The CDR3 loop spans 14 amino acids. The CDR3 loop is CASSQVSTAGELFF. CDR3 DNA sequence: TGCGCCAGCAGCCAAGTTTCCACAGCCGGGGAGCTGTTTTTT.

V and J are TRBV19 and TRBJ2-3; TRBD1 matches 7 bases. Germline CDR1 reads LNHDA; CDR2 reads SQIVND (reference sequence). This CDR3 contains 13 residues. The junction had 5 bases not matched to a gene; V was cut back by 5 bases and J by 6 bases. The CDR3 DNA follows: TGTGCCAGTAGTCTACAGGGGTCGGATACGCAGTATTTT. Encoded protein: CASSLQGSDTQYF.